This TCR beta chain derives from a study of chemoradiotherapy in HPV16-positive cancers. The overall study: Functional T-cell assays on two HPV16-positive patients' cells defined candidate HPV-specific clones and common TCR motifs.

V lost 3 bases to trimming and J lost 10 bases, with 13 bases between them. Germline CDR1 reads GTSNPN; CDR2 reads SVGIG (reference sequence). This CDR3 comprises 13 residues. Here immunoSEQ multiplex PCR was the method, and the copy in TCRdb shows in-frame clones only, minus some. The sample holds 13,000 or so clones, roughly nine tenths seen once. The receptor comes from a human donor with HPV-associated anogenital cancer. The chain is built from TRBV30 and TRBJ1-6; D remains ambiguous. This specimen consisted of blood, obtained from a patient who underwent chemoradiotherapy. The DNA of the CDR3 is TGTGCCTGGAGACCGGGGATAGAATCACCCCTCCACTTT. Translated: CAWRPGIESPLHF.